A selection of T cell receptor beta chains follows, all from one sample in a study of cytomegalovirus exposure and HLA in healthy donors. Profiled with immunoSEQ multiplex PCR; TCRdb holds only in-frame clones, not every one. Counted here are over 110,000 clones, approximately 80% occurring once; the ten biggest clones make up 5% to 8%. The sequenced sample consisted of PBMCs. Receptor source: a woman aged 40 to 49 in good health and CMV-seropositive. Each CDR3 is given with its conserved first and last residue. The D gene is left open where the match is weak.

D | J | V | CDR3
. | TRBJ2-1 | TRBV20-1 | CSAVRSGEQFF
. | TRBJ1-5 | TRBV4-1 | CASSQPPGQPRGSNQPQHF
. | TRBJ2-1 | TRBV7-9 | CASVDYRSWEQFF
TRBD2 | TRBJ2-7 | TRBV30 | CAWSERTSGVDRGQYF
. | TRBJ1-2 | TRBV28 | CASSGAYYGYTF
TRBD1 | TRBJ1-2 | TRBV19 | CASSVRDREGSYTF
TRBD1 | TRBJ2-1 | TRBV5-6 | CASSELGDRVEDNEQFF
. | TRBJ1-4 | TRBV5-5 | CASSLSAGENEKLFF
TRBD2 | TRBJ2-5 | TRBV28 | CASSSLAGGSETQYF
. | TRBJ1-2 | TRBV7-9 | CASSRPAGANYGYTF
. | TRBJ2-4 | TRBV29-1 | CSVEDPRTGSGDIQYF
TRBD2 | TRBJ2-7 | TRBV7-8 | CASSLPSGLYEQYF
TRBD1 | TRBJ1-1 | TRBV5-1 | CASSLTGGNTEAFF
. | TRBJ2-7 | TRBV11-2 | CASSPKGDSPYEQYF
TRBD2 | TRBJ2-5 | TRBV5-1 | CASTHQPTSGGRGETQYF
TRBD1 | TRBJ2-3 | TRBV11-3 | CASSLRGSTDTQYF
TRBD2 | TRBJ2-1 | TRBV15 | CATSRGAGGLHNEQFF
TRBD1 | TRBJ1-2 | TRBV5-4 | CASSSDRTGYTF
. | TRBJ1-4 | TRBV19 | CASSMRGGEREKLFF
TRBD1 | TRBJ2-1 | TRBV29-1 | CSGSRDREGNEQFF
TRBD2 | TRBJ2-5 | TRBV4-2 | CASSPGLAEQETQYF
. | TRBJ1-1 | TRBV5-1 | CASSFRYSRAPNTEAFF
TRBD2 | TRBJ2-5 | TRBV9 | CASSTRTSGRGETQYF
. | TRBJ2-7 | TRBV29-1 | CSVGVGGNVDF
TRBD2 | TRBJ2-7 | TRBV6-5 | CASSELAGAYEQYF
. | TRBJ1-3 | TRBV7-7 | CASNPRQVGNTIYF
. | TRBJ2-2 | TRBV9 | CASSVLEYNTGELFF
TRBD2 | TRBJ2-5 | TRBV6-5 | CASSFQGLPEYF
TRBD1 | TRBJ1-4 | TRBV7-9 | CASSPFRGRESEKLFF
. | TRBJ2-5 | TRBV23-1 | CASSQSPPDRGGGETQYF
. | TRBJ1-1 | TRBV7-9 | CASSLVQGQPPQAFF
. | TRBJ2-3 | TRBV10-2 | CASRARGGRTDTQYF
TRBD2 | TRBJ2-7 | TRBV11-2 | CASSLGGTTQPYEQYF
. | TRBJ1-2 | TRBV28 | CAIPRGDGYTF
TRBD2 | TRBJ2-5 | TRBV11-3 | CASHKRASGGNQETQYF
. | TRBJ2-5 | TRBV15 | CATSSQRVGQETQYF
TRBD1 | TRBJ2-1 | TRBV6-1 | CASSVGRGWYNEQFF
TRBD2 | TRBJ2-2 | TRBV7-9 | CASSLGTSGPKAKGELFF
TRBD1 | TRBJ2-3 | TRBV7-9 | CASSFGDRAGTDTQYF
. | TRBJ1-2 | TRBV7-3 | CASSLTGQGGYGYTF
TRBD1 | TRBJ2-5 | TRBV5-5 | CASILTGQETQYF
TRBD2 | TRBJ2-3 | TRBV18 | CASSPTSGGTDTQYF